This T cell receptor (beta chain) was found in a study of OX40 agonist ivuxolimab in advanced cancers. Generated by immunoSEQ multiplex PCR, the TCRdb table keeps only in-frame clones and is missing some. The repertoire consists of 90,000 or so clones, with roughly 86% occurring once and the leading ten covering around 4%. CDR1 is LGHNT and CDR2 is FRNRAP in the germline V gene. The trim removed 1 base at V and 6 bases at J, leaving 3 bases unmatched. The CDR3 consists of 14 residues. Sequencing was performed on CD4+ or CD8+ T cells sorted from blood, taken in a trial of the OX40 agonist ivuxolimab. The rearrangement uses TRBV12-5 and TRBJ1-2; 9 nucleotides agree with TRBD1. The TCR sequence derives from an adult with an advanced solid tumor such as melanoma, head and neck, liver or kidney cancer. Here the CDR3 reads CASGLGDREDGYTF. The CDR3 DNA reads TGTGCTAGTGGTTTGGGGGACAGGGAGGATGGCTACACCTTC.